The clone carrying this T cell receptor (beta chain) was observed at least ten times. The cDNA came from 5'RACE, which used 10-nucleotide random UMIs. A single record per CDR3 protein comes from TCRdb applying MiXCR to the 5' RACE reads. The sample has 57,000 or so distinct CDR3 sequences; more than 9.5% are singletons. The data stem from a study of neurological immune-mediated disorders. This CDR3 has 16 amino acids. V dropped 4 bases and J dropped 3; count of bases not matched to a gene: 7. Germline V gene data show CDR1 as SGHVS and CDR2 as FQNEAQ. Time point of the sample: longitudinal time-point 2.

Sequenced sample: PBMCs. The receptor was isolated from a man aged 30-40 years in good health. The gene calls are TRBV7-8 and TRBJ1-3; 9 nucleotides line up with TRBD1. CDR3 in DNA: TGTGCCAGCAGCTCGCCCGGGACAGGGATTGGAAACACCATATATTTT. It specifies CASSSPGTGIGNTIYF.